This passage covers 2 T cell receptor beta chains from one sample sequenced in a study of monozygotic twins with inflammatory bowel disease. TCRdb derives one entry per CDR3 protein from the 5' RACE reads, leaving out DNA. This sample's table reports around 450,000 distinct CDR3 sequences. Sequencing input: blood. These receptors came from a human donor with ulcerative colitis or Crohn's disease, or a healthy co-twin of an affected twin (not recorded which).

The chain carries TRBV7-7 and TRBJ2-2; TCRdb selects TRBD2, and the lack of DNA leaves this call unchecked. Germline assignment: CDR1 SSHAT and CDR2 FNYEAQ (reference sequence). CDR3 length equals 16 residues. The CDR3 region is CASSFGGARTPGSCFF.

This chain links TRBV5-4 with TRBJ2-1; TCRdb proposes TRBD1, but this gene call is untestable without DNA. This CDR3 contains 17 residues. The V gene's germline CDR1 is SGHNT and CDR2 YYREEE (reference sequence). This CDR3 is CASSPGTGARSYNEQFF.